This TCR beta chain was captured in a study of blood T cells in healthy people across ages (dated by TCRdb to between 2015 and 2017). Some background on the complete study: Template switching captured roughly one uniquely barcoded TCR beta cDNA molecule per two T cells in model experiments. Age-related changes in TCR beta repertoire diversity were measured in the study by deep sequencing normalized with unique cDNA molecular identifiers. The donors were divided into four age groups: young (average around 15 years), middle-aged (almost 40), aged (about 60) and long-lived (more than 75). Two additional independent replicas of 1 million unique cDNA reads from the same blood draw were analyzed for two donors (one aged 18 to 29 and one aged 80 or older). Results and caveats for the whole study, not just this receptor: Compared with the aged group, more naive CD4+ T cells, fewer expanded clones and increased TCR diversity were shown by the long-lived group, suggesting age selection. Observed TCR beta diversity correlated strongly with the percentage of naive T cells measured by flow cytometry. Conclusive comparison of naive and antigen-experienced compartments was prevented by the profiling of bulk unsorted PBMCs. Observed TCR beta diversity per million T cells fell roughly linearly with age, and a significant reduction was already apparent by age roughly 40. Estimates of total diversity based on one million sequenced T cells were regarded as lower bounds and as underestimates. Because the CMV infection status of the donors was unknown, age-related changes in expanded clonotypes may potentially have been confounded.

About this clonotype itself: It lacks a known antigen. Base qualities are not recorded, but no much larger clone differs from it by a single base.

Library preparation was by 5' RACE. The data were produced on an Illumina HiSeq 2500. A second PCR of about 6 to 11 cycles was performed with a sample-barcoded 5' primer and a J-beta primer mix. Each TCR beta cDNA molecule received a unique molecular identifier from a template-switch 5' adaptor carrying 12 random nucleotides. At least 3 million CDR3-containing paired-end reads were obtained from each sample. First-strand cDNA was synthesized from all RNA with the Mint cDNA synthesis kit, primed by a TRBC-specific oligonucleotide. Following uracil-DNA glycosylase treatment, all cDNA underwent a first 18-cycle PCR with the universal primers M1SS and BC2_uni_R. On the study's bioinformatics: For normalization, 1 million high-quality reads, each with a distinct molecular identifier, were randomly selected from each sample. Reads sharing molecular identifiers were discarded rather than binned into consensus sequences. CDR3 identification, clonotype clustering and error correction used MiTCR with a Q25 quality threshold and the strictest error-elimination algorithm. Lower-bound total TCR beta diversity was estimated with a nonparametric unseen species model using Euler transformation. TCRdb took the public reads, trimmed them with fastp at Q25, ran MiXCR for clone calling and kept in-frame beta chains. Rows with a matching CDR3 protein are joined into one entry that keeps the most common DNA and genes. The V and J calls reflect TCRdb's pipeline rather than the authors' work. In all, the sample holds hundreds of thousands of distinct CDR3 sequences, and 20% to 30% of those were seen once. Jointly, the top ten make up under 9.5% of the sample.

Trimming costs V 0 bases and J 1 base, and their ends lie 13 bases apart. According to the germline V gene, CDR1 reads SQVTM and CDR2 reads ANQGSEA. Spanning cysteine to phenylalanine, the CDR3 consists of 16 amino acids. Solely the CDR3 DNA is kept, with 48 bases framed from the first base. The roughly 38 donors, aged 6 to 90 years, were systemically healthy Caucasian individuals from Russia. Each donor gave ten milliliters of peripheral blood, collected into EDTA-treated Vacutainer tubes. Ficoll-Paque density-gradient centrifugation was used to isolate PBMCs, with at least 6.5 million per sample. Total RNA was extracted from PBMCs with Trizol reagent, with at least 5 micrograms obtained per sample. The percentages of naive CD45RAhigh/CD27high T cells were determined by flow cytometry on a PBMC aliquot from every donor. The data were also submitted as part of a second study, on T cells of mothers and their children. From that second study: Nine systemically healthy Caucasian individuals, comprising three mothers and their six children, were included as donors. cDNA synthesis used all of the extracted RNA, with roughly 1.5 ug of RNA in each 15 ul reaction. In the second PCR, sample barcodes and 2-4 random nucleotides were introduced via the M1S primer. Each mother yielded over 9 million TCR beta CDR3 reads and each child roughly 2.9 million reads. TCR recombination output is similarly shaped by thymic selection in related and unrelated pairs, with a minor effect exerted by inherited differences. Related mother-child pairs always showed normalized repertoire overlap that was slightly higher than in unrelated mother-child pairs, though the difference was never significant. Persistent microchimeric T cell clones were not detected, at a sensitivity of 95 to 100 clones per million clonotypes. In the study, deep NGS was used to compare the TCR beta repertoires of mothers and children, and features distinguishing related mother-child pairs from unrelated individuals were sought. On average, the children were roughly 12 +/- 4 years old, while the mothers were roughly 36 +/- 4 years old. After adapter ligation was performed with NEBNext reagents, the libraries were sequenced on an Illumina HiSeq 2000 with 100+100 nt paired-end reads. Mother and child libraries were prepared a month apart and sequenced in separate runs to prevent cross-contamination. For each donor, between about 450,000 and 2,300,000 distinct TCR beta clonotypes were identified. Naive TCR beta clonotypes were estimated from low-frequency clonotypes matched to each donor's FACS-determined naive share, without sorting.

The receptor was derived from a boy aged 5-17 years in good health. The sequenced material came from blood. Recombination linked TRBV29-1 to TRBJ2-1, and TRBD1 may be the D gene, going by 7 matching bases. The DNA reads TGCAGCGTTGAAGAACAGGGGACTCCATCCTACAATGAGCAGTTCTTC. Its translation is CSVEEQGTPSYNEQFF.